Described below is a single TCR beta chain sequence and its context. What it binds is not known. A second PCR, run for 7 to 11 cycles, used a sample-barcoded 5' primer plus a J-beta primer mix. TCRdb independently ran MiXCR on the 5' RACE reads; one entry per CDR3 protein. The repertoire holds roughly 1,300,000 distinct CDR3 sequences, with roughly 59% as singletons. CDR1 SGHRS and CDR2 YFSETQ come from the germline V gene. CDR3 length: 14 amino acids. The germline V and J ends were trimmed by 5 bases and 5 bases, with 11 bases remaining between them. These data originate in a study of blood T cells in healthy people across ages. Study-wide findings and caveats: PBMCs that were unsorted prevented a conclusive naive versus antigen-experienced comparison.

The sequence derives from a man younger than 35 in good health. Sequenced input: blood. V is TRBV5-1 and J is TRBJ1-6; D not certain. The CDR3 sequence is CASRRALDNSPLHF. DNA for the CDR3: TGCGCCAGCAGGAGAGCGTTGGATAATTCACCCCTCCACTTT.